One and the same sample provided the 28 T cell receptor beta chains below, sequenced in a study of Graves' ophthalmopathy and Graves' hyperthyroidism. As the template, RNA transcripts were used to amplify TCR beta CDR3 regions. After a first-round RT-PCR with HTBI primers, a second-round multiplex PCR was run. TCRdb reprocessed the multiplex PCR reads with MiXCR, giving one entry per CDR3 protein. The sample lists about 640,000 distinct CDR3 sequences; 35% to 45% were seen once. The material sequenced was peripheral blood. The receptor source for this set is an adult man with Graves' ophthalmopathy.

This clonotype was picked up many times. This rearrangement joins TRBV6-5 to TRBJ1-2, with 7 bases lining up with TRBD1. Unmatched junction bases numbered 6, after V lost 6 bases and J lost 8 bases. The CDR3 extends over 12 amino acids. In germline, CDR1 is MNHEY, CDR2 SVGAGI. The CDR3 sequence is CASRTGFGGYTF. In nucleotides, the CDR3 is TGTGCCAGCAGGACAGGGTTTGGGGGCTACACCTTC.

The chain links TRBV29-1 to TRBJ2-3, with TRBD2 matching over 10 bases. The CDR3 has 14 residues. Losses at the gene ends were 4 bases for V and 1 base for J; bases not matched to a gene: 2. Germline CDR1 and CDR2: SQVTM and ANQGSEA. The CDR3 region is CSVASGSGTDTQYF. In DNA, the CDR3 is TGCAGCGTTGCTAGCGGGAGCGGCACAGATACGCAGTATTTT.

This chain links TRBV7-8 with TRBJ1-5, with 10 nucleotides matching TRBD1. The CDR3 consists of 16 residues. V shed 5 bases and J 2 bases; nucleotides not matched to a gene: 6. Germline CDR1 and CDR2: SGHVS and FQNEAQ. The CDR3 coding sequence is TGTGCCAGCAGCCGCGGACAGGGGGAAGGCAATCAGCCCCAGCATTTT. This gives the protein CASSRGQGEGNQPQHF.

This chain connects TRBV7-3 to TRBJ2-2, with no clear D. CDR3 size: 14 residues. Trimming removed 5 bases from V and 1 base from J, with 8 bases in between. Germline lookup yields CDR1 SGHTA and CDR2 FQGTGA. The CDR3 region is CASSPDGNTGELFF. The CDR3 region has the DNA TGTGCCAGCAGCCCAGATGGGAACACCGGGGAGCTGTTTTTT.

The chain is built from TRBV25-1 and TRBJ2-7; no definite D call. The CDR3 contains 15 residues. Trimming stripped 1 base from V and 2 bases from J, with 12 bases between. Germline lookup yields CDR1 MGHDK and CDR2 SYGVNS. The CDR3 DNA reads as TGTGCCAGCAGTGAATTTGGTGGGCAGGCCTACGAGCAGTACTTC. Encoded protein: CASSEFGGQAYEQYF.

The chain uses TRBV9 and TRBJ2-7; TRBD2 aligns across 7 bases. The J call may be incorrect, as the DNA end agrees better with TRBJ2-1. The CDR3 contains 13 residues. Germline CDR1 SGDLS, CDR2 YYNGEE. CDR3 residues: CASSPTSGDEQFF. The CDR3 DNA is TGTGCCAGCAGCCCCACCAGCGGGGATGAGCAGTTCTTC.

CDR3 residues: CASSLRYLAGGYEQYF. CDR3 in DNA: TGTGCCAGCAGTTTACGCTATCTAGCGGGAGGCTACGAGCAGTACTTC. The gene calls are TRBV27 and TRBJ2-7, with TRBD2 matching 11 bases. V shed 2 bases and J 3 bases; nucleotides not matched to a gene: 6. The CDR3 sequence is 16 residues long. Per germline, CDR1 MNHEY and CDR2 SMNVEV (reference sequence).

The V call is TRBV7-2, the J call TRBJ1-2; 7 bases align to TRBD1. The CDR3 length is 15 residues. V dropped 5 bases and J dropped 4; count of bases not matched to a gene: 10. Germline values: CDR1 SGHTA, CDR2 FQGNSA. The CDR3 sequence: CASSSRDSTIYGYTF. The CDR3 region has the DNA TGTGCCAGCAGCAGTCGGGACAGCACTATCTATGGCTACACCTTC.

The chain combines TRBV11-2 with TRBJ1-1; TRBD1 is a possible D gene (5 bases). Trimming pared 5 bases from V and 4 bases from J, leaving 20 bases between. This CDR3 comprises 16 residues. Germline lookup yields CDR1 SGHAT and CDR2 FQNNGV. The CDR3 loop reads CASSTKTRDLGTEAFF. The CDR3 DNA follows: TGTGCCAGCAGCACTAAAACCAGGGACCTGGGCACTGAAGCTTTCTTT.

This clonotype appeared many times. V and J are TRBV2 and TRBJ2-5; D assignment may be TRBD1 or TRBD2 (5 bases each). The germline V gene has CDR1 SNHLY and CDR2 FYNNEI. The CDR3 has 14 residues. V was trimmed by 3 bases and J by 4 bases, leaving 12 bases between them. DNA of the CDR3: TGTGCCAGCAGTGATGGGGGAATAAGAGAGACCCAGTACTTC. Amino acids: CASSDGGIRETQYF.

This chain joins TRBV12-3 or TRBV12-4 and TRBJ1-3; D unclear. V dropped 7 bases and J dropped 6 bases, with 13 bases sitting between them. This CDR3 comprises 13 residues. CDR3 sequence reads: CASITDSPNTIYF. The CDR3 nucleotides read TGTGCCAGCATTACGGATAGCCCAAACACCATATATTTT.

In this sample, this clonotype turned up many times. V gene TRBV12-3 or TRBV12-4 combines with J gene TRBJ1-2; D gene uncertain. V lost 2 bases to trimming and J lost 7 bases, with 8 bases between them. The CDR3 is 12 amino acids. CDR3 nucleotides: TGTGCCAGCAGTTTAATAACGGGTGGCTACACCTTC. This gives the protein CASSLITGGYTF.

The DNA for the CDR3 is TGTGCCATCAGTGCACAGGGATCGTACGAGCAGTACTTC. This translates into CAISAQGSYEQYF. The chain joins TRBV10-3 to TRBJ2-7; possible D gene TRBD1, 6 bases. The germline V gene has CDR1 ENHRY and CDR2 SYGVKD. The CDR3 sequence is 13 residues long. Trimming removed 4 bases at V and 4 bases at J, with 11 bases between.

In this sample, this clonotype turned up many times. The chain recombines TRBV4-2 with TRBJ2-5; TRBD2 aligns across 8 bases. This CDR3 comprises 15 residues. V was pared by 0 bases and J by 5 bases, with 5 bases of the junction left unmatched. Germline V gene data show CDR1 as LGHNA and CDR2 as YNFKEQ. CDR3 loop: CASSQDRAGDETQYF. CDR3 DNA: TGTGCCAGCAGCCAAGATCGAGCGGGGGACGAGACCCAGTACTTC.

This clonotype was observed at least ten times. V is TRBV4-1 and J is TRBJ1-4, with unresolved D. The germline V gene encodes CDR1 MGHRA and CDR2 YSYEKL. The CDR3 runs to 14 residues. Trimming shortened V by 3 bases and J by 5 bases, and 10 bases separated the two germline ends. The CDR3 DNA reads TGCGCCAGCAGCCATTTCCCCTCGAATGAAAAACTGTTTTTT. It specifies CASSHFPSNEKLFF.

Written as DNA, the CDR3 is TGTGCCAGCAGTGACTCGGAGGACAGGGGGTTTGCCGGCTACACCTTC. Protein product: CASSDSEDRGFAGYTF. The chain links TRBV6-4 to TRBJ1-2, with TRBD1 matching over 10 bases. The CDR3 is 16 amino acids. Germline CDR1 reads MRHNA; CDR2 reads SNTAGT. V trimming: 0 bases; J trimming: 8 bases; junction bases outside the gene matches: 9.

This clonotype was detected many times. The chain is built from TRBV9 and TRBJ1-1; D unclear. Germline V CDR1 and CDR2: SGDLS, YYNGEE. Trimming pared 0 bases from V and 10 bases from J, leaving 13 bases between. The CDR3 is made up of 13 amino acids. The CDR3 loop is CASSVDGSPPAFF. The CDR3 DNA reads TGTGCCAGCAGCGTAGACGGGTCCCCCCCAGCTTTCTTT.

As to this clonotype: This likely comes from a read error, as the CDR3 has no conserved phenylalanine or tryptophan at its end. It is unclear where the CDR3 begins or ends on the DNA, so no DNA is shown, and the CDR3 is as TCRdb lists it. V gene TRBV24-1 combines with J gene TRBJ1-1; the DNA was not compared with TRBD1, the D call given in the table. In germline, CDR1 is KGHDR, CDR2 SFDVKD. The CDR3 is 13 residues long, ends included. The CDR3 protein is CATSRGQSAEAFS.

The rearrangement joins TRBV5-5 to TRBJ2-6, with D perhaps TRBD2 (6 bases). CDR1 is SGHKS and CDR2 is YYEKEE in the germline V gene (reference sequence). Deletions cut 6 bases from V and 2 bases from J, with 15 bases between. The CDR3 runs 16 residues. This CDR3 is CASTPSGGAGANVLTF. For the CDR3, the DNA is TGTGCCAGCACCCCTTCGGGCGGGGCTGGGGCCAACGTCCTGACTTTC.

The chain joins TRBV5-1 to TRBJ2-7; D gene uncertain. In germline, CDR1 is SGHRS, CDR2 YFSETQ. The CDR3 runs to 14 residues. Between the trimmed V and J ends, which lost 3 bases and 1 base, there was a span of 11 bases. The CDR3 loop is CASSSTWGSYEQYF. The CDR3 DNA follows: TGCGCCAGCAGCTCTACGTGGGGTTCCTACGAGCAGTACTTC.

The CDR3 coding sequence is TGTGCCAGCACTGGACAGGGGAGCTCCTATAATTCACCCCTCCACTTT. Protein: CASTGQGSSYNSPLHF. The genes are TRBV25-1 and TRBJ1-6, with 9 bases lining up with TRBD1. Unmatched junction bases numbered 4, after V lost 7 bases and J lost 0 bases. CDR3 length equals 16 residues. Germline lookup yields CDR1 MGHDK and CDR2 SYGVNS.

A word on this clonotype: One junction end does not reproduce the germline sequence, and a read error may be involved. This chain joins TRBV7-9 and TRBJ2-7; D uncertain. The CDR3 covers 12 residues. The germline CDR1 and CDR2 sequences are SEHNR and FQNEAQ (reference sequence). The CDR3 nucleotides are TGTGACAGCAGCTTGGTTCTGGATAGCTTGCACTTC. Amino acids: CDSSLVLDSLHF. The entire variable domain, with the rest obtained from reference TRBV7-9 and TRBJ2-7, is as follows: DTGVSQNPRHKITKRGQNVTFRCDPISEHNRLYWYRQTLGQGPEFLTYFQNEAQLEKSRLLSDRFSAERPKGSFSTLEIQRTEQGDSAMYLCDSSLVLDSLHFGPGTRLTVT.

The rearrangement uses TRBV15 and TRBJ2-5, with 7 bases that match TRBD1. Trimming took 4 bases from V and 1 from J; bases not matched to a gene: 12. Per the germline V gene, CDR1 is LNHNV and CDR2 is YYDKDF (reference sequence). The CDR3 is made up of 17 amino acids. The CDR3 DNA follows: TGTGCCACCAGCATCTTCCGGTTCGGACAGGTCCAAGAGACCCAGTACTTC. It specifies CATSIFRFGQVQETQYF.

This clonotype showed up just a few times. The V gene is TRBV15, the J gene TRBJ2-2, with a tentative D call TRBD2 (5 bases). Germline-derived CDR1 and CDR2 are LNHNV and YYDKDF (reference sequence). The CDR3 contains 16 residues. V was pared by 0 bases and J by 5 bases, with 13 bases between. The CDR3 region is CATSRDLGEYTGELFF. The CDR3 coding sequence is TGTGCCACCAGCAGAGATCTCGGGGAGTATACCGGGGAGCTGTTTTTT. Looking up the rest from reference TRBV15 and TRBJ2-2 gives the full variable domain: DAMVIQNPRYQVTQFGKPVTLSCSQTLNHNVMYWYQQKSSQAPKLLFHYYDKDFNNEADTPDNFQSRRPNTSFCFLDIRSPGLGDTAMYLCATSRDLGEYTGELFFGEGSRLTVL.

This clonotype was counted between two and nine times. The CDR3 region has the DNA TGCAGTGCTGCCCGACAGGGAAAGCGGGCCGAGCAGTACTTC. This sequence encodes CSAARQGKRAEQYF. The chain carries TRBV20-1 and TRBJ2-7, with a possible D match to TRBD1 (7 bases). Germline V gene sequence: CDR1 DFQATT, CDR2 SNEGSKA (reference sequence). This CDR3 is built from 14 residues. With 5 bases removed from V and 6 bases from J, the gap between germline ends came to 20 bases.

In this sample, this clonotype turned up many times. The rearrangement joins TRBV5-1 to TRBJ1-5; 8 bases agree with TRBD1. The CDR3 contains 14 residues. The junction had 5 bases not matched to a gene; V was cut back by 3 bases and J by 6 bases. Germline CDR1 is SGHRS and CDR2 is YFSETQ. The CDR3 nucleotides read TGCGCCAGCAGCTCAGGGGGCATTGGTCAGCCCCAGCATTTT. It translates to CASSSGGIGQPQHF. The whole variable domain, filled in from reference TRBV5-1 and TRBJ1-5, reads KAGVTQTPRYLIKTRGQQVTLSCSPISGHRSVSWYQQTPGQGLQFLFEYFSETQRNKGNFPGRFSGRQFSNSRSEMNVSTLELGDSALYLCASSSGGIGQPQHFGDGTRLSIL.

CDR3 nucleotide sequence: TGTGCCTGGAACCCGGACAGCACCTATGGCTACACCTTC. It specifies CAWNPDSTYGYTF. The chain carries TRBV30 and TRBJ1-2, with D maybe TRBD1 (6 bases). CDR1 and CDR2 from the germline V gene are GTSNPN and SVGIG (reference sequence). V gave up 4 bases and J gave up 4 bases, with 13 bases separating them. The CDR3 sequence is 13 residues long.

The chain carries TRBV7-2 and TRBJ2-2; possible D gene TRBD1, 5 bases. CDR3 length equals 11 residues. Trimming took off 3 bases at V and 13 bases at J, with 9 bases between the two ends. In germline, CDR1 is SGHTA, CDR2 FQGNSA. The CDR3 DNA is TGTGCCAGCAGCTTTGCTCAGGGGCTGTTTTTT. It specifies CASSFAQGLFF.